In this sample, the clone carrying this T cell receptor beta chain turned up once. As yet, its antigen is unknown. The entry originates in a study of cytomegalovirus exposure and HLA in healthy donors. The study, taken as a whole, reports: Later analysis revealed greater clonal expansion in HLA-associated TCR beta chains than in equally common others. Later analysis demonstrated an association between a missense DCLRE1C variant and TCR beta V- and J-gene trimming.

Although they were nominally healthy when sampled, donors likely had unrecorded immune exposures. The PCR made use of 60 Vbeta and 13 Jbeta primers. Profiled with immunoSEQ multiplex PCR; TCRdb holds only in-frame clones, not every one. The profile shows around 88,000 clones, around 72% of them singletons. The V gene end was trimmed by 4 bases and the J gene end by 5 bases; junction bases not matched to a gene: 5. This CDR3 is 14 amino acids long. Germline V gene lookup returns CDR1 MNHNS and CDR2 SASEGT. Sequenced sample: PBMCs. This receptor was identified in a male donor in good health and CMV-seronegative. The chain couples TRBV6-1 to TRBJ1-5; 7 nucleotides agree with TRBD1. CDR3 amino acids: CASSGDRMDQPQHF. For the CDR3, the DNA is TGTGCCAGCAGTGGGGACAGAATGGATCAGCCCCAGCATTTT.